The rows below give T cell receptor beta chains drawn from one sample of a study of response to subunit inactivated influenza vaccine. TCRdb reprocessed the RT-PCR reads via MiXCR and lists one record per CDR3 protein. Of over 150,000 distinct CDR3 sequences listed, over 8.5% are singletons. Sample: CD8+ T cells sorted from PBMCs, taken about 23 months after vaccination. The receptors come from a man between 50 and 75 years old who received an inactivated influenza vaccine. The CDR3 runs from the conserved cysteine through the conserved F or W.

j_call	cdr3_length	v_call	cdr3_aa
TRBJ2-3	16	TRBV4-3	CASSQTAGEKTDTQYF
TRBJ2-1	15	TRBV4-1	CASSRTSGGVYEQFF
TRBJ1-2	16	TRBV6-5	CASSYSLQARSYGYTF
TRBJ1-1	13	TRBV12-3/TRBV12-4	CASSLEAGTEAFF
TRBJ1-5	12	TRBV19	CASSIFNQPQHF
TRBJ2-7	11	TRBV7-2	CASSSIHEQYF
TRBJ1-2	15	TRBV6-1	CASSEVNRANYGYTF
TRBJ2-5	16	TRBV28	CASSPQLAGGQETQYF
TRBJ2-5	15	TRBV6-1	CASSETAGSGETQYF
TRBJ2-3	15	TRBV4-1	CASSQGTGPTDTQYF
TRBJ2-7	14	TRBV4-3	CASSSSWGIYEQYF
TRBJ2-3	17	TRBV6-2/TRBV6-3	CASSYSTRPYPTDTQYF
TRBJ2-1	14	TRBV2	CASGGDPSYNEQFF
TRBJ1-1	15	TRBV29-1	CSVDPTDWYGTEAFF
TRBJ2-5	15	TRBV4-3	CASSQDGLARETQYF
TRBJ2-7	19	TRBV28	CASSSFTMQGTRQLYEQYF
TRBJ1-1	14	TRBV28	CASSLMELNTEAFF
TRBJ2-2	17	TRBV4-1	CASSQDIGDRGIGELFF
TRBJ2-2	15	TRBV12-3/TRBV12-4	CASSPDYPNTGELFF
TRBJ1-5	17	TRBV19	CASSIDHQGALNQPQHF
TRBJ2-3	20	TRBV6-2/TRBV6-3	CASSYPFEPTSGGRADTQYF
TRBJ2-3	13	TRBV6-2/TRBV6-3	CASSWRLARGQYF
TRBJ2-1	15	TRBV19	CASSTGLDSYNEQFF
TRBJ2-3	18	TRBV24-1	CATSDFDPPGQGADTQYF
TRBJ2-7	15	TRBV4-3	CASSQGTGTGYEQYF
TRBJ2-5	15	TRBV28	CASQTPGGAIETQYF
TRBJ2-1	16	TRBV7-9	CASSLVVQTAYNEQFF
TRBJ2-7	14	TRBV6-5	CASSYSMGRMEQYF